The 9 T cell receptor beta chains below all came from one sample that was sequenced in a study of cytomegalovirus exposure and HLA in healthy donors (dated by TCRdb to about 2017). The library was prepared using the immunoSEQ multiplex PCR assay. The immuneACCESS repertoire file appears here via TCRdb, limited to in-frame rearrangements. These files lack a portion of the clones; in checked studies, under half of the deficit traces to unresolved V genes, and the cause of the others is not known. The sample yields 200,000 to 250,000 clones; approximately 82% were counted once. Of the sample, roughly 6% is held by the ten largest clones. The sample was PBMCs. Receptors were obtained from a woman younger than 35 in good health and CMV-seronegative.

The rearrangement joins TRBV5-4 to TRBJ2-7; 9 bases agree with TRBD1. Germline trimming cut 0 bases from V and 6 bases from J; bases unmatched to any gene: 7. The CDR3 runs 15 residues. Germline CDR1 SGHNT, CDR2 YYREEE (reference sequence). The CDR3 loop is CASSLAGTGIREQYF. CDR3 bases: TGTGCCAGCAGCTTGGCCGGGACAGGGATCCGCGAGCAGTACTTC.

V is TRBV9 and J is TRBJ2-5; 10 positions match TRBD1. From germline, CDR1 is SGDLS and CDR2 YYNGEE. V lost 5 bases to trimming and J lost 2 bases; unmatched junction nucleotides: 6. The CDR3 covers 15 residues. The DNA of the CDR3 is TGTGCCAGCAGGCCTCGGGACAGGGGACAAGAGACCCAGTACTTC. Translating it yields CASRPRDRGQETQYF.

The count of this clone is one. The CDR3 region is CASSYGTGTYNEQFF. The CDR3 DNA follows: TGTGCCAGCAGCTACGGGACAGGGACCTACAATGAGCAGTTCTTC. The chain couples TRBV13 to TRBJ2-1, with 9 nucleotides matching TRBD1. After removal of 4 bases from V and 2 bases from J, the junction contained 3 bases not matched to a gene. The CDR3 spans 15 residues. Germline V CDR1 and CDR2: PRHDT, FYEKMQ (reference sequence).

This chain links TRBV7-2 with TRBJ2-1, with TRBD2 identical over 8 bases. The CDR3 has 14 residues. The V segment lost 7 bases and the J segment 7 bases; nucleotides outside the gene matches: 9. Germline CDR1 reads SGHTA; CDR2 reads FQGNSA. CDR3 loop: CASTSPGGRNEQFF. Written as DNA, the CDR3 is TGTGCCAGCACCTCCCCCGGCGGGAGGAATGAGCAGTTCTTC. Drawing the rest from reference TRBV7-2 and TRBJ2-1, the complete variable domain is GAGVSQSPSNKVTEKGKDVELRCDPISGHTALYWYRQSLGQGLEFLIYFQGNSAPDKSGLPSDRFSAERTGGSVSTLTIQRTQQEDSAVYLCASTSPGGRNEQFFGPGTRLTVL.

The chain's CDR3 is CASSMGGWPIGVYEQYF. In DNA, the CDR3 is TGTGCCAGTAGTATGGGGGGGTGGCCGATCGGGGTCTACGAGCAGTACTTC. The chain combines TRBV19 with TRBJ2-7; 7 bases fit TRBD2. CDR3 length: 17 amino acids. Germline CDR1 reads LNHDA; CDR2 reads SQIVND (reference sequence). V gave up 3 bases and J gave up 3 bases; unmatched junction bases: 14.

This clone has just a few counts. The chain links TRBV11-2 to TRBJ1-3; D remains unclear. Trimming cost V 1 base and J 0 bases, with 13 bases left between them. Germline lookup yields CDR1 SGHAT and CDR2 FQNNGV. The CDR3 has 17 amino acids. CDR3 in amino acids: CASSLVPQTFSGNTIYF. CDR3 coding DNA: TGTGCCAGCAGCTTAGTCCCCCAGACCTTCTCTGGAAACACCATATATTTT. Variable domain in full (rest from reference TRBV11-2 and TRBJ1-3): EAGVAQSPRYKIIEKRQSVAFWCNPISGHATLYWYQQILGQGPKLLIQFQNNGVVDDSQLPKDRFSAERLKGVDSTLKIQPAKLEDSAVYLCASSLVPQTFSGNTIYFGEGSWLTVV.

The V and J genes are TRBV27 and TRBJ1-1; no reliable D call. The germline CDR1 and CDR2 sequences are MNHEY and SMNVEV (reference sequence). CDR3 length: 11 residues. V dropped 7 bases and J dropped 6 bases, with 9 bases sitting between them. In DNA, the CDR3 is TGTGCCAGCATGGATGGCTCTGAAGCTTTCTTT. Its protein is CASMDGSEAFF.

The chain couples TRBV10-3 to TRBJ2-3; the match to TRBD2 covers 11 bases. Germline V lookup: CDR1 ENHRY, CDR2 SYGVKD. J lost 5 bases, V lost 4 bases, and 11 bases had no gene match. This CDR3 has 17 amino acids. CDR3 in amino acids: CAISGITSGRGEDTQYF. Written as DNA, the CDR3 is TGTGCCATCAGTGGGATCACTAGCGGGAGAGGGGAAGATACGCAGTATTTT.

This chain connects TRBV11-2 to TRBJ1-2; 7 nucleotides match TRBD1. The CDR3 totals 13 residues. V lost 5 bases, J lost 8 bases, and 8 bases stayed unmatched. Per germline, CDR1 SGHAT and CDR2 FQNNGV. The CDR3 spells CASSLTGDYGYTF. Written as DNA, the CDR3 is TGTGCCAGCAGCCTAACAGGGGATTACGGCTACACCTTC.